This T cell receptor beta chain was retrieved from a study of T-cell reconstitution after alpha-beta-depleted transplantation in children. The sample holds a few counts of this clonotype. Preparation of the TCRbeta library used unique molecular identifiers. A single record per CDR3 protein comes from TCRdb applying MiXCR to the PCR reads. The data hold about 540,000 distinct CDR3 sequences, with 15% to 20% observed a single time. The sequence was obtained from a human donor who donated a stem cell graft to a child with acute lymphoblastic leukemia. Sequencing used PBMCs from the stem cell graft donor, obtained from the stem cell graft.

The CDR3 DNA follows: TGTGCCAGCAGTTCCATACTCCCCAGGCAAGGCTACACCTTC. Residues: CASSSILPRQGYTF. V is TRBV6-5 and J is TRBJ1-2; no clear D gene. V was cut by 4 bases and J by 8 bases, with 17 bases left in between. CDR3 length equals 14 residues. The V gene's germline CDR1 is MNHEY and CDR2 SVGAGI.